Presented here are 22 T cell receptor beta chains from one specimen sequenced in a study of blood T cells in healthy people across ages (dated by TCRdb to 2015 to 2017). The method behind the library was 5' RACE. The sequencer listed for this sample is Illumina HiSeq 2500. The second PCR ran for about 7 to 11 cycles and used a J-beta primer mix along with a sample-barcoded 5' primer. In TCRdb, the public reads were trimmed at Q25 with fastp and aligned with MiXCR, with productive beta chains retained. Identical CDR3 proteins give one entry, which carries the most common genes and DNA. Here the sample has 780,000 or so distinct CDR3 sequences; roughly 53% occur a single time. 41% of the sample goes to the ten largest clones. Source material: blood. All receptors derive from a man aged 80 or over in good health.

This clonotype was seen ten or more times. The genes are TRBV5-1 and TRBJ2-5; D might be TRBD2 (6 bases). This CDR3 is 13 amino acids long. Germline V CDR1 and CDR2: SGHRS, YFSETQ. Trimming removed 4 bases at V and 3 bases at J, with 10 bases between. CDR3 nucleotide sequence: TGCGCCAGCAGCCCAACGGGGGAAGAGACCCAGTACTTC. Residues: CASSPTGEETQYF.

This clonotype came up a few times. The CDR3 DNA reads TGCAGTGCTCAGCGGGCTTTGGAGCAGTACTTC. The encoded protein is CSAQRALEQYF. This chain links TRBV20-1 with TRBJ2-7; D is perhaps TRBD2 (6 bases). Trimming shortened V by 5 bases and J by 7 bases, and 12 bases separated the two germline ends. The CDR3 length is 11 residues. The germline CDR1 and CDR2 sequences are DFQATT and SNEGSKA (reference sequence).

The chain joins TRBV5-1 to TRBJ1-1, with D uncertain. This CDR3 region has 11 residues. The germline gives CDR1 SGHRS, CDR2 YFSETQ. Trimming shortened V by 0 bases and J by 8 bases, and 5 bases separated the two germline ends. The CDR3 here is CASSLGNEAFF. Here the CDR3 DNA reads TGCGCCAGCAGCTTGGGGAACGAAGCTTTCTTT.

This chain uses TRBV11-2 with TRBJ2-5; 9 bases match TRBD1. The CDR3 has 15 residues. The germline V gene has CDR1 SGHAT and CDR2 FQNNGV. V was pared by 5 bases and J by 5 bases, with 9 bases of the junction left unmatched. CDR3 residues: CASSNRDRAQETQYF. The CDR3, as DNA: TGTGCCAGCAGCAACCGGGACAGGGCCCAGGAGACCCAGTACTTC.

Only a few counts were recorded for this clonotype. The chain has TRBV20-1 and TRBJ2-4; tentative D call: TRBD1 (6 bases). The J call may not be correct, given that the DNA end is closer to TRBJ2-7. The germline V gene encodes CDR1 DFQATT and CDR2 SNEGSKA (reference sequence). This CDR3 spans 14 amino acids. The CDR3 region is CSAPISGTTDEQYF. Written as DNA, the CDR3 is TGCAGTGCTCCGATTTCCGGGACAACGGACGAGCAGTACTTC.

This clonotype was detected a few times. The chain joins TRBV4-1 to TRBJ2-4, with 8 bases lining up with TRBD2. CDR3 size: 16 residues. The germline CDR1 and CDR2 sequences are MGHRA and YSYEKL. V dropped 3 bases and J dropped 8; count of bases not matched to a gene: 12. CDR3 in DNA: TGCGCCAGCAGCCAGTTAAGCGGGAGTGGGAGGTACATTCAGTACTTC. It codes for CASSQLSGSGRYIQYF.

This chain uses TRBV6-6 with TRBJ2-7; the D gene is possibly TRBD1 (6 bases). This CDR3 contains 15 residues. The V end was cut by 5 bases, the J end by 3 bases, with 17 bases between. Germline CDR1 reads MNHNY; CDR2 reads SVGAGI (reference sequence). The CDR3 DNA reads TGTGCCAGCAGTCTTACAGGGCGCCCTGACTACGAGCAGTACTTC. This translates into CASSLTGRPDYEQYF.

This clonotype was found many times. The rearrangement uses TRBV25-1 and TRBJ1-2, with D possibly being TRBD1 (6 bases). Germline values: CDR1 MGHDK, CDR2 SYGVNS. V was pared by 1 base and J by 4 bases, with 10 bases between. This CDR3 spans 14 amino acids. CDR3: CASSESGRGYGYTF. The DNA of the CDR3 is TGTGCCAGCAGTGAATCGGGCAGGGGCTATGGCTACACCTTC.

V is TRBV4-2 and J is TRBJ2-5, with no clear D. The CDR3 spans 13 residues. Per the germline V gene, CDR1 is LGHNA and CDR2 is YNFKEQ. V lost 1 base to trimming and J lost 0 bases, with 3 bases between them. The CDR3 loop reads CASSQVNQETQYF. CDR3 in DNA: TGTGCCAGCAGCCAAGTGAACCAAGAGACCCAGTACTTC.

The V call is TRBV28, the J call TRBJ1-1, with 7 bases that match TRBD1. Germline V gene lookup returns CDR1 MDHEN and CDR2 SYDVKM. The CDR3 contains 13 residues. V gave up 6 bases and J gave up 6 bases; unmatched junction bases: 7. This chain's CDR3 is CASRTGVPSEAFF. The CDR3 DNA is TGTGCCAGCAGAACAGGGGTCCCATCTGAAGCTTTCTTT. Complete variable domain (other parts from reference TRBV28 and TRBJ1-1): DVKVTQSSRYLVKRTGEKVFLECVQDMDHENMFWYRQDPGLGLRLIYFSYDVKMKEKGDIPEGYSVSREKKERFSLILESASTNQTSMYLCASRTGVPSEAFFGQGTRLTVV.

V and J are TRBV20-1 and TRBJ1-2, with 9 bases lining up with TRBD1. Trimming at V came to 1 base and at J to 5 bases, leaving 11 bases not matched to a gene. Germline CDR1 reads DFQATT; CDR2 reads SNEGSKA (reference sequence). The CDR3 is made up of 16 amino acids. CDR3 coding DNA: TGCAGTGCTAGAGCTCCCCCCACAGGGGGCACATATGGCTACACCTTC. This gives the protein CSARAPPTGGTYGYTF.

This rearrangement joins TRBV15 to TRBJ1-4, with 8 positions matching TRBD1. CDR3 length: 16 amino acids. V shed 3 bases, J shed 8 bases, and the junction held 11 bases outside the gene matches. Germline V gene data show CDR1 as LNHNV and CDR2 as YYDKDF (reference sequence). CDR3 coding DNA: TGTGCCACCAGCAGGGGTGGACAGGGCTTACGAGAAAAACTGTTTTTT. This encodes CATSRGGQGLREKLFF.

This clonotype was seen only once. The J gene is TRBJ2-3, the V gene TRBV7-2; weak D call: TRBD2 (5 bases). CDR1 is SGHTA and CDR2 is FQGNSA in the germline V gene. The CDR3 loop spans 15 amino acids. Trimming removed 1 base at V and 5 bases at J, with 13 bases between. For the CDR3, the DNA is TGTGCCAGCAGCTTAGATGAGGGTCGGCGAGATACGCAGTATTTT. Its protein product is CASSLDEGRRDTQYF.

The chain carries TRBV7-2 and TRBJ2-7, with TRBD2 matching 8 bases. Trimming took 3 bases from V and 4 from J; bases not matched to a gene: 11. The CDR3 has 16 residues. The germline gives CDR1 SGHTA, CDR2 FQGNSA. As DNA, the CDR3 is TGTGCCAGCAGCTTCTTAGGAGCGGGAGCTAGATACGAGCAGTACTTC. Translation gives CASSFLGAGARYEQYF. The full variable domain, in which reference TRBV7-2 and TRBJ2-7 provide the parts outside the CDR3, is GAGVSQSPSNKVTEKGKDVELRCDPISGHTALYWYRQSLGQGLEFLIYFQGNSAPDKSGLPSDRFSAERTGGSVSTLTIQRTQQEDSAVYLCASSFLGAGARYEQYFGPGTRLTVT.

The chain carries TRBV28 and TRBJ2-5; 10 bases agree with TRBD2. Matching the DNA end better, TRBJ2-7 makes the J call doubtful. This CDR3 has 14 amino acids. Looked up from germline, CDR1 is MDHEN and CDR2 is SYDVKM. The chain's CDR3 is CASRGTSVSYEQYF. CDR3 nucleotide sequence: TGTGCCAGCAGAGGGACTAGCGTCTCCTACGAGCAGTACTTC.

This rearrangement joins TRBV5-1 to TRBJ2-1; tentative D call: TRBD2 (6 bases). There are 14 residues in the CDR3. Between the trimmed V and J ends, which lost 4 bases and 6 bases, there was a span of 14 bases. CDR1 and CDR2 (germline): SGHRS, YFSETQ. CDR3 sequence: CASSLRGGLNEQFF. CDR3 in DNA: TGCGCCAGCAGCCTCCGTGGAGGGCTCAATGAGCAGTTCTTC.

This sequence joins TRBV4-2 and TRBJ2-7, with D tentatively TRBD1 (5 bases). V was trimmed by 0 bases and J by 10 bases, leaving 13 bases between them. Germline CDR1 reads LGHNA; CDR2 reads YNFKEQ. This CDR3 region has 13 residues. The DNA for the CDR3 is TGTGCCAGCAGCCAAGATTCAAGGGGCGACCAGTACTTC. This encodes CASSQDSRGDQYF.

V usage is TRBV18 and J usage is TRBJ2-1; 9 bases align to TRBD2. The length of the CDR3 is 15 residues. Germline loops: CDR1 KGHSH, CDR2 LQKENI. Trimming cost V 3 bases and J 6 bases; bases outside gene matches: 6. CDR3 bases: TGTGCCAGCTCACCCAGGAGTAGCGGGAGCAATGAGCAGTTCTTC. The encoded protein is CASSPRSSGSNEQFF.

This clonotype has more than one count but fewer than ten. The chain employs TRBV7-3 and TRBJ2-6; D perhaps matches TRBD1 (6 bases). The CDR3 is 19 amino acids. Trimming took off 4 bases at V and 0 bases at J, with 19 bases between the two ends. Per germline, CDR1 SGHTA and CDR2 FQGTGA. The CDR3 region has the DNA TGTGCCAGCAGCTCCAGCAGGGGTAGCGACAGCTCTGGGGCCAACGTCCTGACTTTC. It specifies CASSSSRGSDSSGANVLTF.

V usage is TRBV5-1 and J usage is TRBJ1-1; D is unresolved. This CDR3 comprises 13 residues. Germline assignment: CDR1 SGHRS and CDR2 YFSETQ. Deletions cut 3 bases from V and 1 base from J, with 7 bases between. In nucleotides, the CDR3 is TGCGCCAGCAGCTCCTCAGAGAACACTGAAGCTTTCTTT. Protein: CASSSSENTEAFF.

The chain combines TRBV6-6 with TRBJ2-1; weak D call: TRBD2 (7 bases). V was pared by 2 bases and J by 9 bases, with 17 bases between. The CDR3 covers 15 residues. Per germline, CDR1 MNHNY and CDR2 SVGAGI (reference sequence). The CDR3 DNA reads TGTGCCAGCAGTTACGACCCGGGGGGCGCGGGTGAGCAGTTCTTC. The encoded protein is CASSYDPGGAGEQFF.

This chain uses TRBV28 with TRBJ1-2, with D uncertain. The CDR3 is 13 residues long. V shed 5 bases and J shed 4 bases, with 11 bases lying between them. The germline CDR1 and CDR2 sequences are MDHEN and SYDVKM. CDR3 residues: CASSPRQIYGYTF. In DNA, the CDR3 is TGTGCCAGCAGTCCCAGACAAATCTATGGCTACACCTTC.